Presented here are 19 T cell receptor beta chains from one specimen sequenced in a study of regulatory T cells in long-lasting Graves disease. Stated time point: newly diagnosed GD, antithyroid drugs for less than 3 months. PBMC-derived RNA was used for the TCR library. The authors built TCR beta libraries using iRepertoire HTBI primers and Arm-PCR of CDR3 regions. MiXCR, applied by TCRdb to the multiplex PCR reads, yields one record per CDR3 protein. The data contain 500,000 or so distinct CDR3 sequences, 15% to 20% of them singletons. The sample was also reused in another study, on T cells in Graves' hyperthyroidism and ophthalmopathy.

This specimen consisted of peripheral blood mononuclear cells (PBMCs), obtained at new diagnosis, from a patient treated with antithyroid drugs. The receptors derive from a woman aged 35-65 years with Graves disease.

This clonotype was detected a few times. The chain links TRBV7-9 to TRBJ1-2; 9 bases agree with TRBD1. Germline V gives CDR1 SEHNR, CDR2 FQNEAQ (reference sequence). The CDR3 consists of 15 residues. The J segment lost 5 bases and the V segment lost 2 bases, leaving 6 bases of the junction unmatched. The CDR3 DNA sequence: TGTGCCAGCAGCTTATTCGACAGGGGGGATTATGGCTACACCTTC. Translating it yields CASSLFDRGDYGYTF.

This clonotype came up many times. V gene TRBV7-6 combines with J gene TRBJ2-7; D remains ambiguous. Germline CDR1 is SGHVS and CDR2 is FNYEAQ. Trimming took off 1 base at V and 5 bases at J, with 15 bases between the two ends. There are 15 residues in the CDR3. This CDR3 reads CASSLDGSSDNEQYF. The CDR3 DNA sequence: TGTGCCAGCAGCTTAGATGGCAGCTCAGACAACGAGCAGTACTTC.

This clonotype was observed a handful of times. The V gene is TRBV14, the J gene TRBJ1-3; weak D call: TRBD1 (5 bases). Germline loops: CDR1 SGHDN, CDR2 FVKESK. This CDR3 comprises 15 residues. The V and J ends lost 5 bases and 0 bases respectively, with 11 bases between them. The CDR3 sequence: CASSAWGGSGNTIYF. CDR3 in DNA: TGTGCCAGCAGCGCATGGGGGGGCTCTGGAAACACCATATATTTT.

V usage is TRBV7-9 and J usage is TRBJ1-2; no clear D. The CDR3 is 13 amino acids. Germline V lookup: CDR1 SEHNR, CDR2 FQNEAQ (reference sequence). With 5 bases removed from V and 4 bases from J, the gap between germline ends came to 11 bases. In DNA, the CDR3 is TGTGCCAGCAGCCCACCCTTAGGCTATGGCTACACCTTC. Its protein product is CASSPPLGYGYTF.

This clonotype came up once. The chain uses TRBV19 and TRBJ2-7; the match to TRBD1 covers 8 bases. The CDR3 loop spans 14 amino acids. After removal of 5 bases from V and 5 bases from J, the junction contained 8 bases not matched to a gene. The germline V gene encodes CDR1 LNHDA and CDR2 SQIVND (reference sequence). CDR3 loop: CASSPDRGNDEQYF. The CDR3, as DNA: TGTGCCAGTAGTCCAGACAGGGGAAACGACGAGCAGTACTTC.

This clonotype showed up just a few times. The chain combines TRBV10-2 with TRBJ1-5; D possibly corresponds to TRBD1 (6 bases). Germline assignment: CDR1 WSHSY and CDR2 SAAADI. The length of the CDR3 is 14 residues. V lost 7 bases, J lost 2 bases, and 12 bases lay in between. DNA for the CDR3: TGCGCCAGCAAACAGGGTATCGGCAATCAGCCCCAGCATTTT. Protein product: CASKQGIGNQPQHF.

The V gene is TRBV13, the J gene TRBJ2-1; 8 bases are shared with TRBD2. The CDR3 is 14 residues long. V was pared by 4 bases and J by 10 bases, with 9 bases of the junction left unmatched. Germline-derived CDR1 and CDR2 are PRHDT and FYEKMQ (reference sequence). The CDR3 here is CASSSVAGSLEQFF. The CDR3 coding sequence is TGTGCCAGCAGCTCCGTAGCGGGGTCCCTAGAGCAGTTCTTC.

This clonotype was counted many times. The rearrangement uses TRBV12-3 or TRBV12-4 and TRBJ1-5; D unresolved. Trimming left V 6 bases short and J 5 bases short, with 14 bases between. This CDR3 contains 14 residues. The CDR3 nucleotides are TGTGCCAGCAGCACCGGCCAGGCGCATCAGCCCCAGCATTTT. Translation: CASSTGQAHQPQHF.

This sequence joins TRBV18 and TRBJ2-5, with 8 bases aligning to TRBD2. V trimming: 1 base; J trimming: 5 bases; junction bases outside the gene matches: 9. CDR3 size: 16 residues. Germline-derived CDR1 and CDR2 are KGHSH and LQKENI. CDR3 amino acids: CASSPLRRGAGETQYF. In DNA, the CDR3 is TGTGCCAGCTCACCACTCCGGCGGGGGGCCGGGGAGACCCAGTACTTC.

This clonotype has just a few counts. This may arise from a read error, as a much more abundant clone is one base away. The chain recombines TRBV3-1 with TRBJ1-1; D gene uncertain. Looked up from germline, CDR1 is LGHDT and CDR2 is YNNKEL (reference sequence). The CDR3 loop spans 14 amino acids. CDR3 region: CAGSLHGPVGEAFF. CDR3 bases: TGTGCCGGCAGCCTTCATGGACCTGTGGGTGAAGCTTTCTTT.

The chain links TRBV7-9 to TRBJ2-7; D is possibly TRBD1 (5 bases). The CDR3 spans 13 residues. Germline CDR1 and CDR2: SEHNR and FQNEAQ (reference sequence). V lost 5 bases and J lost 0, with 8 bases in between. In DNA form, the CDR3 reads TGTGCCAGCAGCAAGGACAACTCCTACGAGCAGTACTTC. It specifies CASSKDNSYEQYF.

This clonotype was seen a few times. The chain employs TRBV20-1 and TRBJ2-1; D is possibly TRBD2 (7 bases). The CDR3 length is 14 residues. From germline, CDR1 is DFQATT and CDR2 SNEGSKA (reference sequence). Trimming left V 5 bases short and J 10 bases short, with 21 bases between. The CDR3 DNA is TGCAGTGCTCCCATTGGGGGGGGGGCCGGGGAGCAGTTCTTC. Its translation is CSAPIGGGAGEQFF.

This clonotype showed up many times. The chain has TRBV12-3 or TRBV12-4 and TRBJ2-2; D is perhaps TRBD1 (6 bases). V was trimmed by 7 bases and J by 6 bases, leaving 15 bases between them. The CDR3 length is 14 residues. CDR3 DNA: TGTGCCAGCAAGTACAGGGTTCAGGCCGGGGAGCTGTTTTTT. Its protein is CASKYRVQAGELFF.

This clonotype was seen a few times. Just one base apart from a much larger clone, this may be a read error. The chain joins TRBV30 to TRBJ1-1; D call uncertain. Trimming removed 4 bases from V and 7 bases from J, with 19 bases in between. The CDR3 covers 14 residues. Per the germline V gene, CDR1 is GTSNPN and CDR2 is SVGIG (reference sequence). CDR3 bases: TGTGCCTGGATAAAAATCCGGTCTGACATTGAAGCTTTCTTT. It translates to CAWIKIRSDIEAFF.

This clonotype came up many times. This chain links TRBV28 with TRBJ1-4, with D uncertain. With 4 bases removed from V and 4 bases from J, the gap between germline ends came to 4 bases. Germline V CDR1 and CDR2: MDHEN, SYDVKM. CDR3 length: 12 amino acids. The CDR3 bases are TGTGCCAGCAGTTCTAGTAATGAAAAACTGTTTTTT. This gives the protein CASSSSNEKLFF.

The DNA of the CDR3 is TGTGTCGCAAGGAATTTAGAGACCCAGTACTTC. It yields the protein CVARNLETQYF. V usage is TRBV28 and J usage is TRBJ2-5; no clear D gene. The germline CDR1 and CDR2 sequences are MDHEN and SYDVKM. CDR3 length: 11 amino acids.

In this sample, this clonotype turned up a few times. J is TRBJ2-7 and V is TRBV4-1, with 9 nucleotides matching TRBD2. This CDR3 contains 17 residues. Germline V gene sequence: CDR1 MGHRA, CDR2 YSYEKL. With 1 base clipped from V and 0 bases from J, the junction kept 7 bases outside the gene matches. CDR3 nucleotides: TGCGCCAGCAGCCAAGGGGCTAGCGGGGTTGGCTCCTACGAGCAGTACTTC. This codes for CASSQGASGVGSYEQYF.

This clonotype was recorded a few times. The chain joins TRBV6-1 to TRBJ1-6; 9 bases are shared with TRBD1. Germline CDR1 is MNHNS and CDR2 is SASEGT. V lost 5 bases and J lost 9; bases outside the gene matches: 8. The CDR3 covers 15 residues. The CDR3 DNA reads as TGTGCCAGCAGTAACCTGGGACAGGGATTTTCACCCCTCCACTTT. Protein: CASSNLGQGFSPLHF.

The chain joins TRBV3-1 to TRBJ1-2; tentative D call: TRBD1 (6 bases). Germline V gene lookup returns CDR1 LGHDT and CDR2 YNNKEL (reference sequence). Trimming shortened V by 3 bases and J by 7 bases, and 21 bases separated the two germline ends. The CDR3 has 16 amino acids. CDR3 sequence: CASSQPREQGLRGYTF. For the CDR3, the DNA is TGTGCCAGCAGCCAGCCCCGGGAGCAGGGGCTCCGTGGCTACACCTTC.